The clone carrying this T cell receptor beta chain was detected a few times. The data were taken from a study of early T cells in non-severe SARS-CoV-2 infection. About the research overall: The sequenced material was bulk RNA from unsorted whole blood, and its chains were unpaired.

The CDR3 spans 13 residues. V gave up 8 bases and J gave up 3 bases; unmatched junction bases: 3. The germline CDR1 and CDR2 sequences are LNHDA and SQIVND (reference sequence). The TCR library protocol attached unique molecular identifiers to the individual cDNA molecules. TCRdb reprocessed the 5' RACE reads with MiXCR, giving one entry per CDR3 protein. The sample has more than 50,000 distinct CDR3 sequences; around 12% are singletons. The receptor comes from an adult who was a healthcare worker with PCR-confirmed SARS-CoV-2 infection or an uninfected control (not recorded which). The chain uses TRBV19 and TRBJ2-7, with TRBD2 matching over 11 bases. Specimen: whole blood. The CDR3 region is CASGGTSGYEQYF. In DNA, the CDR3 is TGTGCCAGTGGAGGGACTAGCGGCTACGAGCAGTACTTC.